The clone carrying this T cell receptor beta chain was counted only a few times. Its antigen is unknown. CDR3 length: 15 amino acids. V was shortened by 3 bases and J by 0 bases, with 11 bases between the two germline ends. CDR1 and CDR2 from the germline V gene are SEHNR and FQNEAQ (reference sequence). The data were taken from a study of CD8+ T cells in alopecia areata. Points from the study as a whole: Sequences from scalp samples also cover resident alphabeta T cells of normal skin. As there was one nonresponder, how baseline CD8+ expansion relates to response remains uncertain.

Treatment given: oral pan-JAK inhibitor, 5-10 mg twice daily. Sorting from PBMCs produced CD4+ and CD8+ T cells. RNA was isolated and reverse transcribed to cDNA, the sequencing template. TCRdb keeps only in-frame clones here, not all; method: immunoSEQ multiplex PCR. The sample includes a few hundred thousand clones, 40% to 55% of them seen just once. The V call is TRBV7-9, the J call TRBJ1-1, with a weak D call TRBD1 (6 bases). The specimen was CD4+ T cells sorted from blood, collected around week 37, from a patient treated with tofacitinib. The source of this sequence is a human donor with alopecia areata. As DNA, the CDR3 is TGTGCCAGCAGCTTGGTTACAGGGATGAACACTGAAGCTTTCTTT. This translates into CASSLVTGMNTEAFF.